One sample yielded the 26 T cell receptor beta chains listed below, sequenced in a study of blood T cell repertoires in COVID-19. Using immunoSEQ multiplex PCR, the repertoire was profiled, and TCRdb retains in-frame clones only, with some absent. The sample has approximately 120,000 clones; 75% to 85% are singletons. The sample was peripheral blood. Source of these receptors: a woman in her forties or fifties with acute or convalescent COVID-19.

V is TRBV7-9 and J is TRBJ2-5; a possible D gene is TRBD1 (6 bases). CDR3 length: 12 residues. Germline CDR1 reads SEHNR; CDR2 reads FQNEAQ (reference sequence). Trimming took off 9 bases at V and 7 bases at J, with 15 bases between the two ends. The CDR3 DNA sequence: TGTGCCAGTAAAGGGGGTACGGGGACCCAGTACTTC. Amino acid sequence: CASKGGTGTQYF.

The chain recombines TRBV24-1 with TRBJ2-5, with D perhaps matching TRBD1 (6 bases). CDR1 is KGHDR, CDR2 SFDVKD, per germline. The CDR3 contains 13 residues. With 6 bases removed from V and 10 bases from J, the gap between germline ends came to 17 bases. CDR3 nucleotide sequence: TGTGCCACCAGTAACTCACCGCAGGGGATCCAGTACTTC. Its translation is CATSNSPQGIQYF.

The chain employs TRBV5-4 and TRBJ2-7; 9 positions agree with TRBD1. V lost 1 base to trimming and J lost 6 bases; unmatched junction nucleotides: 8. The germline gives CDR1 SGHNT, CDR2 YYREEE (reference sequence). The CDR3 is 15 amino acids. The CDR3 is CASSLSSTGGSEQYF. CDR3 DNA sequence: TGTGCCAGCAGCTTGAGTTCGACAGGGGGTAGCGAGCAGTACTTC.

The chain employs TRBV7-9 and TRBJ2-5; 7 bases are a match to TRBD2. V lost 3 bases and J lost 5; bases outside the gene matches: 3. The length of the CDR3 is 13 residues. Germline CDR1 SEHNR, CDR2 FQNEAQ (reference sequence). DNA for the CDR3: TGTGCCAGCAGCTTTAGCGGGCTCGAGACCCAGTACTTC. Translation: CASSFSGLETQYF.

The V call is TRBV12-3 or TRBV12-4, the J call TRBJ1-2, with 7 bases identical to TRBD1. V shed 1 base and J 13 bases; nucleotides not matched to a gene: 3. This CDR3 comprises 11 residues. The CDR3 region is CASSLEGGGTF. CDR3 nucleotides: TGTGCCAGCAGTTTAGAAGGGGGCGGCACCTTC.

The chain couples TRBV27 to TRBJ1-4, with 10 bases lining up with TRBD1. V was pared by 8 bases and J by 7 bases, with 4 bases of the junction left unmatched. Per the germline V gene, CDR1 is MNHEY and CDR2 is SMNVEV (reference sequence). The CDR3 length is 13 residues. Here the CDR3 reads CASSWDRGEKLFF. CDR3 coding DNA: TGTGCCAGCTCTTGGGACAGGGGTGAAAAACTGTTTTTT.

V is TRBV2 and J is TRBJ1-1, with 7 nucleotides matching TRBD1. Germline V gives CDR1 SNHLY, CDR2 FYNNEI. The V segment lost 6 bases and the J segment 5 bases; nucleotides outside the gene matches: 3. There are 12 residues in the CDR3. The CDR3: CASRTGLTEAFF. The CDR3 nucleotides are TGTGCCAGCAGGACAGGGCTAACTGAAGCTTTCTTT.

This clone was seen more than once but under ten times. The V gene is TRBV3-1 (or the pseudogene TRBV3-2), the J gene TRBJ1-1; D is perhaps TRBD1 (5 bases). The V and J ends lost 4 bases and 1 base respectively, with 7 bases between them. The CDR3 runs to 13 residues. In germline, CDR1 is LGHDT, CDR2 YNNKEL (reference sequence). The CDR3 DNA is TGTGCCAGCAGCCCGACAGCGAACACTGAAGCTTTCTTT. Protein sequence: CASSPTANTEAFF.

This clone was counted a single time. V usage is TRBV12-5 and J usage is TRBJ2-7, with TRBD2 matching 10 bases. After removal of 2 bases from V and 1 base from J, the junction contained 2 bases not matched to a gene. The CDR3 has 15 residues. In germline, CDR1 is LGHNT, CDR2 FRNRAP. The CDR3 nucleotides are TGTGCTAGTGGTTTGTTACTAGCGGGGTCCTACGAGCAGTACTTC. Its protein product is CASGLLLAGSYEQYF.

The V gene is TRBV5-1, the J gene TRBJ2-1; 8 bases map to TRBD2. This CDR3 region has 15 residues. Germline V gene data show CDR1 as SGHRS and CDR2 as YFSETQ. The J segment lost 0 bases and the V segment lost 4 bases, leaving 3 bases of the junction unmatched. The DNA of the CDR3 is TGCGCCAGCAGCCTTACTAGCGGCTCCTACAATGAGCAGTTCTTC. The encoded protein is CASSLTSGSYNEQFF.

V usage is TRBV2 and J usage is TRBJ1-1; D may be TRBD1 (5 bases). The CDR3 loop spans 12 amino acids. V was clipped by 10 bases and J by 4 bases, with 13 bases between them. Germline values: CDR1 SNHLY, CDR2 FYNNEI. The CDR3 is CATQGIGTEAFF. The CDR3, as DNA: TGTGCCACCCAGGGTATAGGCACTGAAGCTTTCTTT.

This clone was seen a single time. The chain carries TRBV5-8 and TRBJ1-6; D gene ambiguous. CDR1 and CDR2 from the germline V gene are SGHTS and YDEGEE. This CDR3 has 15 residues. The V gene lost 4 bases and the J gene lost 5 bases, with 13 bases spanning the gap. The CDR3 DNA is TGTGCCAGCAGCCAGGCTCAATATGATAATTCACCCCTCCACTTT. Its translation: CASSQAQYDNSPLHF.

The chain employs TRBV7-2 and TRBJ2-5; D gene uncertain. Germline V gene data show CDR1 as SGHTA and CDR2 as FQGNSA. The CDR3 contains 13 residues. Between the trimmed V and J ends, which lost 0 bases and 5 bases, there was a span of 7 bases. CDR3 protein: CASSLALSETQYF. CDR3 in DNA: TGTGCCAGCAGCTTAGCTTTGTCGGAGACCCAGTACTTC.

This chain uses TRBV19 with TRBJ2-3, with D possibly TRBD2 on 6 matching bases. The CDR3 sequence is 12 residues long. Germline values: CDR1 LNHDA, CDR2 SQIVND (reference sequence). With 3 bases removed from V and 13 bases from J, the gap between germline ends came to 14 bases. CDR3 sequence reads: CASSIRENSKYF. CDR3 coding DNA: TGTGCCAGTAGTATTCGGGAGAATAGCAAGTATTTT.

V is TRBV2 and J is TRBJ2-1; 7 nucleotides align to TRBD2. The CDR3 is 16 amino acids. Germline V gives CDR1 SNHLY, CDR2 FYNNEI. V was clipped by 0 bases and J by 3 bases; unmatched bases: 5. The CDR3 loop reads CASSEAGGSYYNEQFF. The CDR3 bases are TGTGCCAGCAGTGAAGCGGGCGGGAGCTACTACAATGAGCAGTTCTTC.

The chain is built from TRBV7-3 and TRBJ2-1; the D gene is possibly TRBD2 (5 bases). Between the trimmed V and J ends, which lost 5 bases and 7 bases, there was a span of 21 bases. The germline V gene has CDR1 SGHTA and CDR2 FQGTGA. The CDR3 loop spans 16 amino acids. CDR3: CASSESSTGSGNEQFF. CDR3 sequence (DNA): TGTGCCAGCAGCGAATCTAGCACCGGGTCGGGAAATGAGCAGTTCTTC.

This clone was observed once. The chain has TRBV10-2 and TRBJ2-1; TRBD2 aligns across 14 bases. The CDR3 totals 16 residues. V was clipped by 9 bases and J by 9 bases; unmatched bases: 13. CDR1 and CDR2 from the germline V gene are WSHSY and SAAADI. In DNA, the CDR3 is TGCGCCAGTTCCCAATTCCAGACTAGCGGGAGGGGTGAGCAGTTCTTC. Translating it yields CASSQFQTSGRGEQFF.

The rearrangement links TRBV7-8 to TRBJ2-2, with D uncertain. The V end lost 1 base, the J end lost 1 base, and 7 bases lay between the germline ends. This CDR3 has 15 residues. Germline V gives CDR1 SGHVS, CDR2 FQNEAQ. CDR3 DNA sequence: TGTGCCAGCAGCTTAGGTGTCGGGAACACCGGGGAGCTGTTTTTT. Its protein is CASSLGVGNTGELFF.

In this sample, this clone turned up a few times. V and J are TRBV18 and TRBJ1-6, with a possible D match to TRBD1 (6 bases). Germline V gene lookup returns CDR1 KGHSH and CDR2 LQKENI. The V end lost 5 bases, the J end lost 5 bases, and 13 bases lay between the germline ends. The CDR3 is 15 amino acids. In DNA form, the CDR3 reads TGTGCCAGCTCATCACAGGGAGGGGATAATTCACCCCTCCACTTT. Protein product: CASSSQGGDNSPLHF.

The genes are TRBV10-3 and TRBJ2-1, with 10 positions matching TRBD2. With 4 bases clipped from V and 7 bases from J, the junction kept 7 bases outside the gene matches. This CDR3 has 15 residues. Germline V CDR1 and CDR2: ENHRY, SYGVKD. The CDR3: CAISVGAGGFNEQFF. Here the CDR3 DNA reads TGTGCCATCAGTGTAGGAGCGGGAGGGTTTAATGAGCAGTTCTTC.

The chain is built from TRBV27 and TRBJ2-1; TRBD2 matches at 9 bases. The CDR3 loop spans 15 amino acids. After removal of 2 bases from V and 7 bases from J, the junction contained 6 bases not matched to a gene. Germline V gives CDR1 MNHEY, CDR2 SMNVEV (reference sequence). The CDR3 coding sequence is TGTGCCAGCAGTTTAGAGGGACTAGCTGCGAATGAGCAGTTCTTC. The encoded protein is CASSLEGLAANEQFF.

V usage is TRBV5-3 and J usage is TRBJ1-6; 8 nucleotides agree with TRBD1. TRBV5-3 is treated as an ORF (open reading frame) with a function not yet certain. The CDR3 extends over 16 amino acids. Trimming cost V 1 base and J 7 bases; bases outside gene matches: 7. The chain's CDR3 is CARSLCVWTGNSPLHF. For the CDR3, the DNA is TGTGCCAGAAGCTTGTGTGTTTGGACAGGGAATTCACCCCTCCACTTT.

This clone was observed a few times. The rearrangement uses TRBV2 and TRBJ1-2; no reliable D call. The CDR3 extends over 13 amino acids. CDR1 is SNHLY, CDR2 FYNNEI, per germline. Trimming stripped 4 bases from V and 4 bases from J, with 10 bases between. CDR3 sequence reads: CASSGDNRYGYTF. The CDR3 region has the DNA TGTGCCAGCAGTGGAGACAACCGCTATGGCTACACCTTC.

This clone is a singleton in its sample. The chain has TRBV7-9 and TRBJ2-2; D is uncertain. CDR3 length: 16 residues. Germline values: CDR1 SEHNR, CDR2 FQNEAQ (reference sequence). The ends were cut back, 5 bases at V and 1 base at J, with 14 bases in the middle. CDR3 nucleotide sequence: TGTGCCAGCAGCCGTGATCGAATCGGGAACACCGGGGAGCTGTTTTTT. This sequence encodes CASSRDRIGNTGELFF.

V is TRBV20-1 and J is TRBJ1-2, with 9 positions matching TRBD1. J lost 8 bases, V lost 3 bases, and 13 bases had no gene match. Germline assignment: CDR1 DFQATT and CDR2 SNEGSKA (reference sequence). This CDR3 is 15 amino acids long. The CDR3 bases are TGCAGTGCTAGTACAGTCGGACAGGGGATTCCAGGCTACACCTTC. Translating gives CSASTVGQGIPGYTF.

The rearrangement uses TRBV5-1 and TRBJ1-1, with D maybe TRBD1 (6 bases). The CDR3 sequence is 14 residues long. The germline V gene has CDR1 SGHRS and CDR2 YFSETQ. V lost 3 bases to trimming and J lost 6 bases, with 15 bases between them. The CDR3, as DNA: TGCGCCAGCAGCTCCTCCGGGGGGGGGCCTGAAGCTTTCTTT. It codes for CASSSSGGGPEAFF.